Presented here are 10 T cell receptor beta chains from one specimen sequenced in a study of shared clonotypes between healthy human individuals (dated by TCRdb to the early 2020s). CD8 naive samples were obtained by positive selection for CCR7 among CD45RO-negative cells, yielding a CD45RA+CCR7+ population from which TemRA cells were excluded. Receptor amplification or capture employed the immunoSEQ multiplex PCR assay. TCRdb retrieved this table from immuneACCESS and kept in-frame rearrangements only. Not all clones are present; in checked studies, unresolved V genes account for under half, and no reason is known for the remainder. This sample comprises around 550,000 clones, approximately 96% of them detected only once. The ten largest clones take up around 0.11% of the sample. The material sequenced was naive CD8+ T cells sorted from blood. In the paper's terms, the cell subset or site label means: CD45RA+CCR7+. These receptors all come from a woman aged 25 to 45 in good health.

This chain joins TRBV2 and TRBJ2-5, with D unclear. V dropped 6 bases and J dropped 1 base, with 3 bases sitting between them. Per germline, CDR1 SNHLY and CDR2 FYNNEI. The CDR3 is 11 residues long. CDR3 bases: TGTGCCAGCAGGATCCAAGAGACCCAGTACTTC. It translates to CASRIQETQYF.

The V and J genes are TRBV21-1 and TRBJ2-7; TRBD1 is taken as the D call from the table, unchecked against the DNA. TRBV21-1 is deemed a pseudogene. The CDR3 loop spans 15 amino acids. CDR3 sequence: CASSRSGTDAYEQYF. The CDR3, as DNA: TGTGCCAGCAGCCGGTCAGGGACAGATGCCTACGAGCAGTACTTC.

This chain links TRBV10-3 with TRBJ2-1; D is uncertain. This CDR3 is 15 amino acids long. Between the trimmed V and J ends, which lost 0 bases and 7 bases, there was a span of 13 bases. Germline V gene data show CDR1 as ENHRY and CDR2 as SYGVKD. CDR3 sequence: CAISESGSGWNEQFF. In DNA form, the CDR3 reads TGTGCCATCAGTGAGTCTGGTAGTGGGTGGAATGAGCAGTTCTTC.

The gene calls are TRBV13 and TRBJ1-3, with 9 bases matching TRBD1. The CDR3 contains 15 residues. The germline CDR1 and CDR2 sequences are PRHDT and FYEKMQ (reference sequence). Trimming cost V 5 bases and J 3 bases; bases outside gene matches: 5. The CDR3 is CASSVDRGFGNTIYF. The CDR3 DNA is TGTGCCAGCAGCGTGGACAGGGGCTTTGGAAACACCATATATTTT.

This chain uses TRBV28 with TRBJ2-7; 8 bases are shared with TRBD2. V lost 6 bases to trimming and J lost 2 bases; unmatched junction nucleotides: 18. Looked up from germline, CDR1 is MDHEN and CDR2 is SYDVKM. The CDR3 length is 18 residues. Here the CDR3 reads CASSLPLRAGVSAYEQYF. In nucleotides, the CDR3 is TGTGCCAGCAGCCTCCCCCTTCGAGCGGGAGTGAGCGCCTACGAGCAGTACTTC.

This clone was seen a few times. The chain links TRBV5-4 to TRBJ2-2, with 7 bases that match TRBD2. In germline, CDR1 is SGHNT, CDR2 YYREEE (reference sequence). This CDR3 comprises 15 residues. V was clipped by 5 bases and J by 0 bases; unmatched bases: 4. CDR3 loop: CASRGGLANTGELFF. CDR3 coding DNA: TGTGCCAGCAGGGGAGGGCTCGCGAACACCGGGGAGCTGTTTTTT.

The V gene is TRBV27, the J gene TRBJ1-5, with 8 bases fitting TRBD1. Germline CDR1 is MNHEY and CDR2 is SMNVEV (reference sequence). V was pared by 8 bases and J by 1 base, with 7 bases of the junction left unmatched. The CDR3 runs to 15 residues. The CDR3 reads CASLDRGGSNQPQHF. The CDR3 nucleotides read TGTGCCAGCCTAGACAGGGGCGGAAGCAATCAGCCCCAGCATTTT.

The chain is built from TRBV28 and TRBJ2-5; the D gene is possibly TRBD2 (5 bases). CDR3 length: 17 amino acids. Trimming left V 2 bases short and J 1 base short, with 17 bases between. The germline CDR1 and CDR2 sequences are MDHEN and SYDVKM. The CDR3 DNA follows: TGTGCCAGCAGTTTAGGTGGGGAACTAGGTCTCCAAGAGACCCAGTACTTC. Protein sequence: CASSLGGELGLQETQYF.

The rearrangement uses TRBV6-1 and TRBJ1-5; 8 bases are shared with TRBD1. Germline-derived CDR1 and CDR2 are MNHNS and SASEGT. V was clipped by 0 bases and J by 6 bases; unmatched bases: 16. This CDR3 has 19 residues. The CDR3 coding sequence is TGTGCCAGCAGTGAAGCAGAGGACAGGGAAGTAAAATCGACTCAGCCCCAGCATTTT. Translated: CASSEAEDREVKSTQPQHF.

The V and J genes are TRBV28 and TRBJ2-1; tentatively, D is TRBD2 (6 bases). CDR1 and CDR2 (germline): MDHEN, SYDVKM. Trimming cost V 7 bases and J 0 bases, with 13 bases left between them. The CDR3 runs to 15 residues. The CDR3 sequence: CASKTTSSSYNEQFF. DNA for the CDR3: TGTGCCAGCAAAACGACTAGTTCCTCCTACAATGAGCAGTTCTTC. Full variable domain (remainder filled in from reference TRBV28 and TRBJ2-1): DVKVTQSSRYLVKRTGEKVFLECVQDMDHENMFWYRQDPGLGLRLIYFSYDVKMKEKGDIPEGYSVSREKKERFSLILESASTNQTSMYLCASKTTSSSYNEQFFGPGTRLTVL.